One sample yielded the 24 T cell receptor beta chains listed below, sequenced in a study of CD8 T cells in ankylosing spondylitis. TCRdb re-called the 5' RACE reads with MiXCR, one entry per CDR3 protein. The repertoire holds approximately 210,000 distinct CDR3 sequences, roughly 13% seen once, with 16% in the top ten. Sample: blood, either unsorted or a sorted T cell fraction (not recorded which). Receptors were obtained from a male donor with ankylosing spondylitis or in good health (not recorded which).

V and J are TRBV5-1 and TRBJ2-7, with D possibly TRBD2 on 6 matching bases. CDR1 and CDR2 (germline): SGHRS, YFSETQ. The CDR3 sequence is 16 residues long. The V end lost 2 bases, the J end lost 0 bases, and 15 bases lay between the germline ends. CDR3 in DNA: TGCGCCAGCAGCTTCTCCTCCGAGCGGGCCTCCTACGAGCAGTACTTC. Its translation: CASSFSSERASYEQYF.

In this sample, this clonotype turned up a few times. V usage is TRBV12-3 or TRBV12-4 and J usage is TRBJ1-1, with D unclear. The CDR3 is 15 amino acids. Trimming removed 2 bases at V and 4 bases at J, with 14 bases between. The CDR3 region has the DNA TGTGCCAGCAGTTTAAAGGAACGGGCCCTCACTGAAGCTTTCTTT. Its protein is CASSLKERALTEAFF.

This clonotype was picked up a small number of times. The CDR3 is CASSLELGEAFF. The CDR3 DNA reads as TGTGCCAGCAGCTTAGAGCTCGGTGAAGCTTTCTTT. The rearrangement uses TRBV13 and TRBJ1-1; D gene ambiguous. The length of the CDR3 is 12 residues. Deletions cut 1 base from V and 7 bases from J, with 7 bases between. CDR1 and CDR2 (germline): PRHDT, FYEKMQ (reference sequence).

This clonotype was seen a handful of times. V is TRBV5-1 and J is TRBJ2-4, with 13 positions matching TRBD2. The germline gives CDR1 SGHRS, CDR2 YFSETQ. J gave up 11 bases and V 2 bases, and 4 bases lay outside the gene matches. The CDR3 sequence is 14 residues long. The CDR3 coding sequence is TGCGCCAGCAGCTTCGGGACTAGCGGGGACTTTCAGTACTTC. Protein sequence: CASSFGTSGDFQYF. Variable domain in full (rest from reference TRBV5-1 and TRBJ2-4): KAGVTQTPRYLIKTRGQQVTLSCSPISGHRSVSWYQQTPGQGLQFLFEYFSETQRNKGNFPGRFSGRQFSNSRSEMNVSTLELGDSALYLCASSFGTSGDFQYFGAGTRLSVL.

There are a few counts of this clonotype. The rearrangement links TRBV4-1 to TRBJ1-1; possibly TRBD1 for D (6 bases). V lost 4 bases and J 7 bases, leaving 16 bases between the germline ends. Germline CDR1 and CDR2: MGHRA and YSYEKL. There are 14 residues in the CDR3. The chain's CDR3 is CASSLPGGSGEAFF. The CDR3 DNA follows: TGCGCCAGCAGCCTTCCGGGGGGCTCGGGTGAAGCTTTCTTT.

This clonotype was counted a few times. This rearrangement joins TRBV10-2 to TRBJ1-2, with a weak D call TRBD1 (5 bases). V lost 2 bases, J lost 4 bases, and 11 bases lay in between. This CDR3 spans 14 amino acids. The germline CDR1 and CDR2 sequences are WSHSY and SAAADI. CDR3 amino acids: CASSEEWDSYGYTF. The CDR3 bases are TGCGCCAGCAGTGAGGAATGGGACTCCTATGGCTACACCTTC.

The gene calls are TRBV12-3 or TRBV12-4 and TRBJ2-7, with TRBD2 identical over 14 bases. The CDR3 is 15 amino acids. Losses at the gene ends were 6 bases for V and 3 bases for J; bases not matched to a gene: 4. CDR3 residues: CASRGTSGGGYEQYF. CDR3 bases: TGTGCCAGCAGAGGGACTAGCGGGGGAGGCTACGAGCAGTACTTC.

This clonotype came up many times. CDR3 residues: CASSLSLMSGSTGTEAFF. In DNA form, the CDR3 reads TGCGCCAGCAGCTTGAGTTTAATGTCGGGATCCACCGGCACTGAAGCTTTCTTT. The chain carries TRBV5-1 and TRBJ1-1; the D is unclear. The CDR3 is made up of 18 amino acids. With 1 base removed from V and 4 bases from J, the gap between germline ends came to 23 bases. Germline lookup yields CDR1 SGHRS and CDR2 YFSETQ.

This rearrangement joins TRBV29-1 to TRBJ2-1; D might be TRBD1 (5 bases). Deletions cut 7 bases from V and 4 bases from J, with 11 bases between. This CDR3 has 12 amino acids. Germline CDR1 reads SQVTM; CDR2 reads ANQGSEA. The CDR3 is CSGIHRYNEQFF. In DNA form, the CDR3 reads TGCAGCGGCATCCACAGGTACAATGAGCAGTTCTTC.

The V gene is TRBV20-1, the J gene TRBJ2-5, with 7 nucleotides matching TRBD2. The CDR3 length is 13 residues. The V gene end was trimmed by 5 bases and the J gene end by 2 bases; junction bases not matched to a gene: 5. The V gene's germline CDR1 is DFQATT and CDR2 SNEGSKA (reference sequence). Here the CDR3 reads CSAGGGRQETQYF. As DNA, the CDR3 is TGCAGTGCTGGGGGGGGGAGGCAAGAGACCCAGTACTTC.

For the CDR3, the DNA is TGTGCCAGCAGCCAATATCGAGCCGGGCGCGAGCAGTACTTC. Amino acid sequence: CASSQYRAGREQYF. The chain employs TRBV3-1 and TRBJ2-7; D is uncertain. Trimming stripped 2 bases from V and 6 bases from J, with 14 bases between. Germline loops: CDR1 LGHDT, CDR2 YNNKEL (reference sequence). The CDR3 has 14 residues.

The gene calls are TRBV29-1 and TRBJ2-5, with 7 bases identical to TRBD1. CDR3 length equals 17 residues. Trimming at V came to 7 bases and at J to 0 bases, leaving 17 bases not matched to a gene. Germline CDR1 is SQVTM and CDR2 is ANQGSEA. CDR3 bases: TGCAGCGCCGTGGAGGTTCTCGGGACAGAGTACCAAGAGACCCAGTACTTC. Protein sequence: CSAVEVLGTEYQETQYF.

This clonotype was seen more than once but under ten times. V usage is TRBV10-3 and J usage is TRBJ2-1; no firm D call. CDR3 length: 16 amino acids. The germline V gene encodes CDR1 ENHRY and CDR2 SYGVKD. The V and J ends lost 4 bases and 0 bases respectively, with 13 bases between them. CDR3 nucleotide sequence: TGTGCCATCAGTGGTACTCGGCGATCCTCCTACAATGAGCAGTTCTTC. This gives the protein CAISGTRRSSYNEQFF.

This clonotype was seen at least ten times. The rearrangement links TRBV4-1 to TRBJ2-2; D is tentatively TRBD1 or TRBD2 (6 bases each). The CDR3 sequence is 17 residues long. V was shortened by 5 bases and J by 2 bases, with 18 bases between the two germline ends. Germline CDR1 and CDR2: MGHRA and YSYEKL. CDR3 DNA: TGCGCCAGCAGCTACTTAGCCGGGGGCGATAACACCGGGGAGCTGTTTTTT. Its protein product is CASSYLAGGDNTGELFF.

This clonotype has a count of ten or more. The CDR3: CASSLVAPTDTQYF. CDR3 nucleotides: TGTGCCAGCAGTTTGGTAGCACCCACAGATACGCAGTATTTT. The V call is TRBV12-3 or TRBV12-4, the J call TRBJ2-3; no clear D gene. The CDR3 consists of 14 residues. Trimming removed 3 bases from V and 2 bases from J, with 9 bases in between.

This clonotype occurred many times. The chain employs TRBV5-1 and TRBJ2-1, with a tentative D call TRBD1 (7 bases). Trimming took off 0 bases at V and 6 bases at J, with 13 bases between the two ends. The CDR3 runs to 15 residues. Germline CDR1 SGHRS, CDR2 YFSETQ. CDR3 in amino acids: CASSLAGGTVNEQFF. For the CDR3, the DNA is TGCGCCAGCAGCTTGGCAGGGGGGACTGTCAATGAGCAGTTCTTC.

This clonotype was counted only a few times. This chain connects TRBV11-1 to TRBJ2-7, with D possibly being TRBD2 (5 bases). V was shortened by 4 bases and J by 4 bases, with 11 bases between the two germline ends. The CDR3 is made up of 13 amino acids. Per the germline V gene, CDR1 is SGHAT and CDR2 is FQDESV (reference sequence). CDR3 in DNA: TGTGCCAGCAGCTCGGGATCCGAGTACGAGCAGTACTTC. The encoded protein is CASSSGSEYEQYF.

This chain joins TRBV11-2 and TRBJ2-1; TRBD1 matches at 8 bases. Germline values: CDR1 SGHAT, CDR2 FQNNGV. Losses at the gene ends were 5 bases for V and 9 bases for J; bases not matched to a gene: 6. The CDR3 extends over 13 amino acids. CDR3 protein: CASSQGAGSEQFF. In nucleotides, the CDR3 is TGTGCCAGCAGCCAGGGGGCTGGGAGTGAGCAGTTCTTC.

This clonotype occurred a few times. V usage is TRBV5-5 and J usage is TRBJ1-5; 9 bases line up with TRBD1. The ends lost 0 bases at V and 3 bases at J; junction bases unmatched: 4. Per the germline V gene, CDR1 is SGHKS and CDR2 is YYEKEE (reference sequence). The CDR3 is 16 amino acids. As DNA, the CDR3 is TGTGCCAGCAGCTTGGTCGGGACAGGGAACAATCAGCCCCAGCATTTT. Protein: CASSLVGTGNNQPQHF.

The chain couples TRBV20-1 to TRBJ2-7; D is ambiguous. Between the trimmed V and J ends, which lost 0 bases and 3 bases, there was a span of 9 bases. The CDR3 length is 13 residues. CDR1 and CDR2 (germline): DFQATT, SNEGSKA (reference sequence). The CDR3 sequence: CSARENRVYEQYF. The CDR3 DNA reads TGCAGTGCTAGAGAGAACAGAGTCTACGAGCAGTACTTC.

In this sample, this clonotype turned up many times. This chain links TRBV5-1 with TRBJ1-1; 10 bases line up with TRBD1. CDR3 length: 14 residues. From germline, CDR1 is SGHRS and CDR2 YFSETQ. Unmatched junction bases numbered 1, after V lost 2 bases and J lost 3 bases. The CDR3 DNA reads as TGCGCCAGCAGCTTCGGACAGGGGGACACTGAAGCTTTCTTT. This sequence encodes CASSFGQGDTEAFF.

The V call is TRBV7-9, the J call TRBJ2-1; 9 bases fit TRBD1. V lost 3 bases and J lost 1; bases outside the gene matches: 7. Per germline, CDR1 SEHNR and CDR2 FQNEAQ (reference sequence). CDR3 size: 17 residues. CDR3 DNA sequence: TGTGCCAGCAGCTTTAACACCGGGACAGGGTCCTACAATGAGCAGTTCTTC. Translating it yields CASSFNTGTGSYNEQFF.

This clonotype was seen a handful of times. The chain's CDR3 is CASSGPGIPSLNTGELFF. The CDR3 DNA reads as TGTGCCAGCAGTGGCCCAGGGATACCGTCCTTGAACACCGGGGAGCTGTTTTTT. The chain combines TRBV2 with TRBJ2-2, with D maybe TRBD1 (5 bases). Trimming pared 4 bases from V and 1 base from J, leaving 19 bases between. There are 18 residues in the CDR3. Germline V lookup: CDR1 SNHLY, CDR2 FYNNEI.

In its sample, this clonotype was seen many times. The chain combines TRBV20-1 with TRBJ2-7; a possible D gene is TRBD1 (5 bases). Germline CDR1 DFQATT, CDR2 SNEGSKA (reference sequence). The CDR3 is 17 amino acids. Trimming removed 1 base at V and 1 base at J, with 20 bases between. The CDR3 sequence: CSARVIGTGADSYEQYF. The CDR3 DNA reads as TGCAGTGCTAGAGTGATTGGCACAGGCGCGGATTCCTACGAGCAGTACTTC.